Each of the 14 T cell receptor beta chains below was sequenced from the same sample in a study of blood T cell repertoires in COVID-19. Only in-frame clones appear in the TCRdb table, and some are missing; sequencing was by immunoSEQ multiplex PCR. The table includes approximately 130,000 clones, roughly four fifths detected once. Sequences were obtained from peripheral blood. These receptors all stem from a human donor in a cohort sampled during active COVID-19.

The chain has TRBV14 and TRBJ2-7, with 9 nucleotides matching TRBD2. After removal of 6 bases from V and 4 bases from J, the junction contained 13 bases not matched to a gene. This CDR3 region has 16 residues. CDR1 SGHDN and CDR2 FVKESK come from the germline V gene. In DNA form, the CDR3 reads TGTGCCAGCAGTCGTCGGGGATTAGCGGGGGTATACGAGCAGTACTTC. This gives the protein CASSRRGLAGVYEQYF.

The chain carries TRBV7-7 and TRBJ2-5; 7 positions agree with TRBD2. The V segment lost 3 bases and the J segment 3 bases; nucleotides outside the gene matches: 4. Per germline, CDR1 SSHAT and CDR2 FNYEAQ (reference sequence). This CDR3 region has 14 residues. CDR3 nucleotide sequence: TGTGCCAGCAGCTTGGGACTAAGTGAAGAGACCCAGTACTTC. Its translation is CASSLGLSEETQYF.

The V gene is TRBV5-1, the J gene TRBJ2-1; 8 positions match TRBD2. CDR1 and CDR2 (germline): SGHRS, YFSETQ. There are 17 residues in the CDR3. V shed 6 bases, J shed 0 bases, and the junction held 11 bases outside the gene matches. CDR3 sequence reads: CASIPASGGPSYNEQFF. The CDR3 DNA is TGCGCCAGCATACCGGCCAGCGGGGGACCCTCCTACAATGAGCAGTTCTTC.

The rearrangement joins TRBV5-1 to TRBJ1-2; possible D gene TRBD1, 6 bases. Trimming left V 7 bases short and J 4 bases short, with 14 bases between. Germline lookup yields CDR1 SGHRS and CDR2 YFSETQ. The CDR3 spans 13 residues. In DNA form, the CDR3 reads TGCGCCAGCGCCGTGGACAGATTCTATGGCTACACCTTC. As protein: CASAVDRFYGYTF.

The V and J genes are TRBV5-5 and TRBJ2-7; D call uncertain. The V gene lost 4 bases and the J gene lost 3 bases, with 11 bases spanning the gap. Germline CDR1 reads SGHKS; CDR2 reads YYEKEE (reference sequence). The CDR3 has 13 amino acids. For the CDR3, the DNA is TGTGCCAGCAGCCGGGTTAGCCTCTACGAGCAGTACTTC. Translated, it gives CASSRVSLYEQYF.

Note on this clone: Other DNA sequences in this specimen translate into the identical CDR3. The V gene is TRBV27, the J gene TRBJ2-5; 9 bases fit TRBD2. V trimming: 3 bases; J trimming: 1 base; junction bases outside the gene matches: 3. Germline loops: CDR1 MNHEY, CDR2 SMNVEV (reference sequence). There are 15 residues in the CDR3. CDR3 DNA sequence: TGTGCCAGCAGTTTTAAGCGGGGGGTCCAAGAGACCCAGTACTTC. Amino acids: CASSFKRGVQETQYF.

This clone was detected only a few times. The chain uses TRBV4-1 and TRBJ1-6, with TRBD1 as a possible D gene (6 bases). The CDR3 totals 16 residues. Deletions cut 4 bases from V and 7 bases from J, with 17 bases between. The germline V gene has CDR1 MGHRA and CDR2 YSYEKL. This CDR3 is CASSPGGGRGNSPLHF. CDR3 nucleotides: TGCGCCAGCAGCCCCGGGGGGGGGCGAGGAAATTCACCCCTCCACTTT.

The chain is built from TRBV2 and TRBJ1-5, with 7 bases matching TRBD1. The germline V gene encodes CDR1 SNHLY and CDR2 FYNNEI. Germline trimming cut 7 bases from V and 7 bases from J; bases unmatched to any gene: 7. There are 13 residues in the CDR3. The CDR3 DNA is TGTGCCAGCACCCTCCACAGGGGCCAGCCCCAGCATTTT. This translates into CASTLHRGQPQHF.

This chain uses TRBV6-5 with TRBJ1-4; no reliable D call. CDR1 is MNHEY, CDR2 SVGAGI, per germline. The CDR3 extends over 14 amino acids. V was clipped by 5 bases and J by 0 bases, with 7 bases between them. The DNA for the CDR3 is TGTGCCAGCAGTCAGCGGGCAACTAATGAAAAACTGTTTTTT. Encoded protein: CASSQRATNEKLFF.

The chain couples TRBV5-1 to TRBJ2-1, with D possibly TRBD1 on 5 matching bases. The CDR3 sequence is 15 residues long. With 0 bases removed from V and 2 bases from J, the gap between germline ends came to 9 bases. Germline CDR1 SGHRS, CDR2 YFSETQ. The CDR3 sequence: CASSLEGEPYNEQFF. In nucleotides, the CDR3 is TGCGCCAGCAGCTTGGAAGGGGAACCCTACAATGAGCAGTTCTTC.

This clone was observed a single time. The chain couples TRBV9 to TRBJ1-3; D unclear. Germline lookup yields CDR1 SGDLS and CDR2 YYNGEE. The ends were cut back, 8 bases at V and 2 bases at J, with 5 bases in the middle. The CDR3 sequence is 11 residues long. DNA of the CDR3: TGTGCCAGTGGAGCTGGAAACACCATATATTTT. Translated: CASGAGNTIYF.

This chain connects TRBV10-3 to TRBJ2-7; D uncertain. Trimming shortened V by 0 bases and J by 2 bases, and 14 bases separated the two germline ends. CDR1 and CDR2 from the germline V gene are ENHRY and SYGVKD. The CDR3 length is 16 residues. The CDR3 coding sequence is TGTGCCATCAGTGAGTCGGAAGGAACTAACCCCTACGAGCAGTACTTC. It is translated as CAISESEGTNPYEQYF.

The V call is TRBV18, the J call TRBJ1-2, with TRBD1 identical over 11 bases. Germline CDR1 is KGHSH and CDR2 is LQKENI. This CDR3 is built from 15 residues. V lost 2 bases, J lost 5 bases, and 4 bases stayed unmatched. CDR3 sequence: CASSPGTGGSYGYTF. The CDR3 DNA follows: TGTGCCAGCTCACCAGGGACAGGGGGATCTTATGGCTACACCTTC.

The chain joins TRBV5-4 to TRBJ2-6; TRBD2 might be the D (6 bases). The germline V gene has CDR1 SGHNT and CDR2 YYREEE (reference sequence). This CDR3 comprises 18 residues. V was trimmed by 7 bases and J by 0 bases, leaving 20 bases between them. The DNA for the CDR3 is TGTGCCAGCCAAGCAAGGGGAGGTTCCAGCTCTGGGGCCAACGTCCTGACTTTC. Its protein product is CASQARGGSSSGANVLTF.